What follows describes a single TCR beta chain. Its target is unknown. The data originate from a study of CD8+CD57+ T cells in acquired aplastic anemia. About the study: DNA recovered from sorted CD4+ and CD8+ cells had a mean of approximately 3.5 ug.

Genomic DNA constituted the template upon which TCR beta VDJ and CDR3 profiling was performed. TCRdb itself ran the reads through MiXCR, one entry per CDR3 protein. The data show around 220,000 distinct CDR3 sequences, with around 49% seen just once and roughly 21% held by the top ten. General study results and limits: Patients shared just under 30 CD8+ CDR3 sequences with controls.

CD8+CD57+ cell expansion had been shown by flow cytometry in patients chosen for sequencing. The patients all had a severe acquired aplastic anemia diagnosis. The blood sampling took place in patients who had so far received no therapy. Germline CDR1 is SGHVS and CDR2 is FNYEAQ. This CDR3 has 16 residues. V dropped 1 base and J dropped 0 bases, with 13 bases sitting between them. V and J are TRBV7-6 and TRBJ2-7; D may correspond to TRBD1 or TRBD2 (7 bases each). This receptor was obtained from a human donor with aplastic anemia. The sequenced sample consisted of sorted CD4+, CD8+, or CD8+CD57+ T cells (not recorded which) from PBMCs. The CDR3 bases are TGTGCCAGCAGCTTAGGGGGGGGGACAGACTCCTACGAGCAGTACTTC. It specifies CASSLGGGTDSYEQYF.